These T cell receptor beta chains were read from a single sample in a study of post-analysis software for immune sequencing data. TCRdb recomputed calls from the PCR reads with MiXCR, one row per CDR3 protein. The table lists around 710,000 distinct CDR3 sequences, more than 45% of them singletons. Sequenced material: blood. The receptors shown here come from a girl aged 5-17 years with multiple sclerosis. Each CDR3 is given with its conserved first and last residue. A D gene is named only where the DNA matches it firmly. Clone sizes are given selectively: once, few, many, or a class where the clone is expanded.

v_call	d_call	j_call	cdr3_length	clone_size	cdr3_aa	cdr3_nt
TRBV29-1	NA	TRBJ1-4	13	NA	CSVETGDGEKLFF	TGCAGCGTTGAAACCGGGGACGGCGAAAAACTGTTTTTT
TRBV2	NA	TRBJ1-1	14	NA	CASSGGKGISEAFF	TGTGCCAGCAGTGGGGGGAAAGGGATCTCCGAAGCTTTCTTT
TRBV9	NA	TRBJ2-1	13	NA	CASSVEARHEQFF	TGTGCCAGCAGCGTAGAGGCGCGTCATGAGCAGTTCTTC
TRBV13	TRBD2	TRBJ2-1	15	NA	CASSPHSGSSREQFF	TGTGCCAGCAGCCCCCACAGCGGGAGTTCCCGTGAGCAGTTCTTC
TRBV20-1	NA	TRBJ1-2	14	NA	CSVRGVTHLYGYTF	TGCAGTGTCAGGGGCGTGACACACCTCTATGGCTACACCTTC
TRBV28	TRBD2	TRBJ2-3	13	few	CASSFRGGDTQYF	TGTGCCAGCAGTTTCCGGGGGGGGGATACGCAGTATTTT
TRBV7-2	TRBD2	TRBJ2-3	17	many	CASSLGTSMLVADTQYF	TGTGCCAGCAGCTTGGGGACTAGCATGCTGGTTGCAGATACGCAGTATTTT
TRBV14	TRBD2	TRBJ2-5	16	NA	CASSQGGLAGAETQYF	TGTGCCAGCAGCCAAGGCGGACTAGCGGGAGCAGAGACCCAGTACTTC
TRBV12-3/TRBV12-4	TRBD2	TRBJ2-3	17	NA	CASSPSPSGGRADTQYF	TGTGCCAGCAGTCCCTCCCCTAGCGGGGGGCGCGCAGATACGCAGTATTTT
TRBV27	NA	TRBJ2-4	9	NA	CTKSLSQYF	TGTACCAAGTCCCTATCCCAGTACTTC
TRBV5-1	TRBD1	TRBJ2-7	15	NA	CASSLGQGAWYEQYF	TGCGCCAGCAGCTTGGGACAGGGGGCATGGTACGAGCAGTACTTC
TRBV6-1	NA	TRBJ2-1	13	NA	CASSEAQGRLQFF	TGTGCCAGCAGTGAAGCGCAGGGGCGGTTACAGTTCTTC
TRBV29-1	NA	TRBJ2-3	12	NA	CSATGLTDTQYF	TGCAGCGCCACAGGGTTGACAGATACGCAGTATTTT
TRBV7-2	NA	TRBJ2-1	14	NA	CASSLEFRYNEQFF	TGTGCCAGCAGCTTAGAGTTTAGATACAATGAGCAGTTCTTC
TRBV30	TRBD1	TRBJ1-4	14	few	CAWSAGTVSEKLFF	TGTGCCTGGAGTGCCGGGACAGTCTCTGAAAAACTGTTTTTT
TRBV4-1	NA	TRBJ2-7	13	NA	CASSQERNREQYF	TGCGCCAGCAGCCAAGAACGGAATCGCGAGCAGTACTTC
TRBV6-5	NA	TRBJ2-1	16	NA	CASTRGIPPFSDEQFF	TGTGCCAGCACCCGTGGAATTCCCCCCTTTAGTGATGAGCAGTTCTTC
TRBV6-6	NA	TRBJ2-2	12	NA	CASSPSDRELFF	TGTGCCAGCAGCCCTAGTGACCGGGAGCTGTTTTTT
TRBV12-3/TRBV12-4	NA	TRBJ2-7	14	NA	CASSVQGGSYEQYF	TGTGCCAGCAGTGTACAGGGGGGGTCCTACGAGCAGTACTTC
TRBV5-1	NA	TRBJ2-5	15	NA	CASSLLETDLGEQYF	TGCGCCAGCAGCTTGCTGGAAACGGACCTGGGGGAGCAGTACTTC
TRBV11-1	TRBD1	TRBJ1-1	16	few	CASSLGLRDRGTEAFF	TGTGCCAGCAGCTTAGGACTTCGGGACAGGGGCACTGAAGCTTTCTTT
TRBV6-1	NA	TRBJ1-2	18	few	CASKRFETAPSPYYGYTF	TGTGCCAGCAAGCGGTTCGAGACAGCACCATCACCATACTATGGCTACACCTTC
TRBV12-3/TRBV12-4	TRBD2	TRBJ2-3	16	many	CASSPFLAGGPDTQYF	TGTGCCAGCAGCCCATTCCTAGCGGGAGGGCCAGATACGCAGTATTTT
TRBV14	TRBD1	TRBJ2-7	16	few	CASSPRTGPGGYEQYF	TGTGCCAGCAGCCCCCGGACAGGGCCAGGCGGCTACGAGCAGTACTTC
TRBV6-5	NA	TRBJ2-7	14	NA	CASRGRANVHEQYF	TGTGCCAGCAGGGGACGGGCGAACGTCCACGAGCAGTACTTC
TRBV5-1	NA	TRBJ2-3	17	NA	CASSLAGRQMSTDTQYF	TGCGCCAGCAGCTTGGCCGGACGACAGATGAGCACAGATACGCAGTATTTT
TRBV5-4	NA	TRBJ1-4	13	NA	CASSEGTDEKLFF	TGTGCCAGCAGCGAGGGGACGGATGAAAAACTGTTTTTT
TRBV10-3	NA	TRBJ2-7	14	few	CAIAPPTPPYEQYF	TGTGCCATCGCCCCTCCTACCCCCCCGTACGAGCAGTACTTC
TRBV7-3	NA	TRBJ2-3	15	NA	CANSSQMGAPDTQYF	TGTGCCAACAGCTCCCAGATGGGAGCCCCAGATACGCAGTATTTT
TRBV29-1	NA	TRBJ2-3	14	few	CSVGLLQGADTQYF	TGCAGCGTCGGCCTCTTACAGGGCGCAGATACGCAGTATTTT
TRBV14	NA	TRBJ2-3	12	few	CASSPTSSTQYF	TGTGCCAGCAGCCCAACTAGTTCCACGCAGTATTTT
TRBV4-1	NA	TRBJ1-1	16	NA	CASSQEWAGSNTEAFF	TGCGCCAGCAGCCAAGAGTGGGCAGGGAGTAACACTGAAGCTTTCTTT